The next 4 T cell receptor beta chains were all read from a single sample in a study of OX40 agonist ivuxolimab in advanced cancers. The receptor library was made with the immunoSEQ multiplex PCR assay. The clones in this table, taken by TCRdb from immuneACCESS, are in-frame only. Not every clone is retained; where verified, under half of the shortfall comes from an unresolved V gene, and the cause of the rest is unknown. This sample has under 35,000 clones in its table, and 82% of those were observed once. The biggest ten clones account for less than 25% of the sample. The material was CD4+ or CD8+ T cells sorted from blood, obtained in a trial of the OX40 agonist ivuxolimab. Source of these receptors: an adult with an advanced solid tumor such as melanoma, head and neck, liver or kidney cancer.

This chain connects TRBV18 to TRBJ1-6; 7 positions match TRBD1. Germline V lookup: CDR1 KGHSH, CDR2 LQKENI. The CDR3 covers 15 residues. V trimming: 3 bases; J trimming: 7 bases; junction bases outside the gene matches: 6. Here the CDR3 reads CASSPDRPSNSPLHF. In DNA form, the CDR3 reads TGTGCCAGCTCACCGGACAGGCCCTCCAATTCACCCCTCCACTTT.

The V gene is TRBV27, the J gene TRBJ1-4, with 9 positions matching TRBD1. Unmatched junction bases numbered 7, after V lost 3 bases and J lost 8 bases. The CDR3 has 15 residues. The germline gives CDR1 MNHEY, CDR2 SMNVEV (reference sequence). The CDR3 region has the DNA TGTGCCAGCAGTTTCTCTGGGACAGGGACGGAAAAACTGTTTTTT. Translation gives CASSFSGTGTEKLFF.

The V and J genes are TRBV21-1 and TRBJ2-1; TRBD2 was called by the table and not checked on the DNA. TRBV21-1 is reported as a pseudogene. The CDR3 consists of 21 residues. The CDR3 nucleotides are TGTGCCAGCAGCAAATTATCCGCCACTGAGCGGGAGGTTCCCTTATACAATGAGCAGTTCTTC. Protein sequence: CASSKLSATEREVPLYNEQFF.

The chain joins TRBV2 to TRBJ1-4; no definite D call. The germline V gene encodes CDR1 SNHLY and CDR2 FYNNEI. The CDR3 has 13 amino acids. V was clipped by 6 bases and J by 7 bases, with 12 bases between them. CDR3 region: CASRERTIEKLFF. CDR3 coding DNA: TGTGCCAGCAGAGAGAGGACGATTGAAAAACTGTTTTTT.